This T cell receptor beta chain was sequenced for a study of blood T cell repertoires in COVID-19. Study overall: Acute and convalescent COVID-19 specimens originated in the United States, Italy and Spain. PBMCs, B-cell-depleted T cells, or T cells were the source of the cDNA or gDNA that made up the material.

Sequencing was performed with immunoSEQ multiplex PCR; in TCRdb, only in-frame clones are kept and a portion is missing. The sample has more than 60,000 clones; 82% are singletons. Specimen: peripheral blood. This sequence originates from a woman of 80 years or more with acute or convalescent COVID-19.

The CDR3 DNA reads as TGTGCCAGCAGCTTAGGGTTCAGGGGGAACTCCTACAATGAGCAGTTCTTC. This gives the protein CASSLGFRGNSYNEQFF. V gene TRBV7-3 combines with J gene TRBJ2-1, with 7 bases aligning to TRBD1. This CDR3 is 17 amino acids long. The germline V gene has CDR1 SGHTA and CDR2 FQGTGA. The J segment lost 0 bases and the V segment lost 2 bases, leaving 7 bases of the junction unmatched.